What follows describes a single T cell receptor (beta chain). These data come from a study of blood T cell repertoires in COVID-19. Original processing notes: Amplification of reference gene primers provided the estimated nucleated cell counts. Sequencing was performed with immunoSEQ multiplex PCR; in TCRdb, only in-frame clones are kept and a portion is missing. D and trimming were read from the DNA, whereas the V and J calls and clone size are those reported in that table. The sample lists approximately 480,000 clones; around 90% were seen once. Cohorts were determined from participant-reported clinical history. The V end lost 9 bases, the J end lost 3 bases, and 14 bases lay between the germline ends. Germline V gene sequence: CDR1 SNHLY, CDR2 FYNNEI. CDR3 length: 13 amino acids.

The source of this sequence is a woman under 30 who had recovered from COVID-19. The gene calls are TRBV2 and TRBJ1-1, with D possibly TRBD1 on 6 matching bases. The sample was PBMCs or T cells enriched from blood (not recorded which). CDR3 in DNA: TGTGCCAGTTCTCAGGGGAGCGACACTGAAGCTTTCTTT. Translating it yields CASSQGSDTEAFF.